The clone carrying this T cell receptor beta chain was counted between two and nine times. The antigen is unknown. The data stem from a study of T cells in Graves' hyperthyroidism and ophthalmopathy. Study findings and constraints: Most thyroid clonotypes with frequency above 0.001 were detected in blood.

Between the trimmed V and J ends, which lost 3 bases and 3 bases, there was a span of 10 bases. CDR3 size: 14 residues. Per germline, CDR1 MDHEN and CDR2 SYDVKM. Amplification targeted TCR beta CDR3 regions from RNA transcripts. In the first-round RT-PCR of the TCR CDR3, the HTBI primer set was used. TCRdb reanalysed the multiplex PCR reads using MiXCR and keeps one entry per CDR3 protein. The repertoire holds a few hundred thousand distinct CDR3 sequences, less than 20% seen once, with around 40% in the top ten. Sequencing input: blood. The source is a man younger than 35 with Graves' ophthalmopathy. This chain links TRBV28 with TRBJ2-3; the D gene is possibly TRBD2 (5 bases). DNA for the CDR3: TGTGCCAGCAGTTTTAATGGGGAGACAGATACGCAGTATTTT. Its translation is CASSFNGETDTQYF.